This is a list of T cell receptor beta chains from one sample in a study of CD8+ T cells in alopecia areata. This table comes from immunoSEQ multiplex PCR, and its TCRdb copy is limited to in-frame clones, with some not included. The repertoire has 110,000 to 150,000 clones, around 49% of them found once; the top ten carry 0.95% to 1%. The sequenced sample was CD4+ T cells sorted from blood, obtained at week 0. The receptors shown here come from a human donor with alopecia areata. Both conserved end residues are part of each CDR3. D genes are given only for firm matches. Rows may omit the clone size; those that give it use once, few, many or a size class.

v_call	cdr3_length	clone_size	j_call	d_call	cdr3_nt	cdr3_aa
TRBV6-5	13	-	TRBJ1-3	-	TGTGCCAGCAGTCCCGACAGAGGAAACACCATATATTTT	CASSPDRGNTIYF
TRBV5-6	13	-	TRBJ2-2	-	TGTGCCAGCAGCCCTACCAGGTCCGGGGAGCTGTTTTTT	CASSPTRSGELFF
TRBV11-2	14	-	TRBJ1-2	TRBD1	TGTGCCAGCAGCTCACAGGGGGCTCGGTATGGCTACACCTTC	CASSSQGARYGYTF
TRBV30	15	-	TRBJ1-2	TRBD1	TGTGCCTGGAGTGGAACAAGGGGGCGCTACTATGGCTACACCTTC	CAWSGTRGRYYGYTF
TRBV29-1	15	-	TRBJ2-5	TRBD2	TGCAGCGTTTCTCAGGCGGGAGGGTACCAAGAGACCCAGTACTTC	CSVSQAGGYQETQYF
TRBV29-1	13	-	TRBJ1-1	-	TGCAGCGTTGAAGAGGACAAAAGCATTGAAGCTTTCTTT	CSVEEDKSIEAFF
TRBV28	16	-	TRBJ2-4	-	TGTGCCAGCAGTTTATGGCTCACAGGGGCCAAAAACATTCAGTACTTC	CASSLWLTGAKNIQYF
TRBV2	14	-	TRBJ1-2	TRBD1	TGTGCCAGCAGTCCACAAGGACAGGGTGGCGGCTACACCTTC	CASSPQGQGGGYTF
TRBV30	11	-	TRBJ1-1	-	TGTGCCTGGCGTCAAGGCACTGAAGCTTTCTTT	CAWRQGTEAFF
TRBV29-1	13	few	TRBJ1-4	-	TGCAGCGTTGAGGAAGGGTGGAGTGAAAAACTGTTTTTT	CSVEEGWSEKLFF
TRBV2	14	-	TRBJ2-7	-	TGTGCCAGCAGTGAAGCAAGAAGGGCCGCCGAGCAGTACTTC	CASSEARRAAEQYF
TRBV7-9	11	few	TRBJ2-7	-	TGTGCCAGCAGCCTCCACTACGAGCAGTACTTC	CASSLHYEQYF
TRBV29-1	14	once	TRBJ2-7	TRBD2	TGCAGCGTCTCCACCGGGACTAGAGTGAACGAGCAGTACTTC	CSVSTGTRVNEQYF
TRBV7-2	13	-	TRBJ2-7	-	TGTGCCAGCAGCTTAGAAGCAACAGGGGAGCAGTACTTC	CASSLEATGEQYF
TRBV27	13	-	TRBJ2-7	-	TGTGCCAGCGCCACCCGCACGGATTACGAGCAGTACTTC	CASATRTDYEQYF
TRBV18	15	few	TRBJ2-1	TRBD2	TGTGCCAGCTCTCGAGCACCGGGAGGTTACAATGAGCAGTTCTTC	CASSRAPGGYNEQFF
TRBV11-2	13	-	TRBJ1-1	-	TGTGCCAGCAGCCCAGGGGACGTCGGTGAAGCTTTCTTT	CASSPGDVGEAFF
TRBV11-1	17	-	TRBJ2-2	TRBD2	TGTGCCAGCAGCTTAGCAACCAGCGGGAGGCGTATCGGGGAGCTGTTTTTT	CASSLATSGRRIGELFF
TRBV30	14	-	TRBJ2-5	-	TGTGCCTGGAGTGTAGGGAGAGCGGAAGAGACCCAGTACTTC	CAWSVGRAEETQYF
TRBV9	15	-	TRBJ2-6	-	TGTGCCAGCAGCGCCCCCGGGAGAGGGGCCAACGTCCTGACTTTC	CASSAPGRGANVLTF